These 20 T cell receptor beta chains were all obtained from the same sample, sequenced in a study of T cell responses to AZD1222 COVID-19 vaccine (dated by TCRdb to the early 2020s). Libraries came from the immunoSEQ multiplex PCR assay. TCRdb took over this immuneACCESS table, retaining in-frame rearrangements with V and J assigned. Such tables are incomplete; in checked studies, under half of the missing clones stem from an unresolved V gene, and the remainder is unexplained. The sample has 100,000 to 150,000 clones on record, about 90% of them singletons. The ten largest make up over 0.95% of the sample. This specimen's time point label, interpreted: baseline before first vaccination. The sample in question was peripheral blood, obtained on day 0 of AZD1222 vaccination. The receptors here all came from an adult in good health.

CDR3 region: CASSWGVGDEQYF. CDR3 DNA: TGTGCCAGCAGCTGGGGGGTTGGGGACGAGCAGTACTTC. This rearrangement joins TRBV28 to TRBJ2-7, with D possibly TRBD2 on 6 matching bases. CDR1 is MDHEN, CDR2 SYDVKM, per germline. V dropped 6 bases and J dropped 5 bases, with 14 bases sitting between them. This CDR3 spans 13 amino acids.

This chain connects TRBV29-1 to TRBJ1-5; 12 positions agree with TRBD1. This CDR3 has 14 residues. Germline V gene sequence: CDR1 SQVTM, CDR2 ANQGSEA. Trimming cost V 5 bases and J 7 bases; bases outside gene matches: 6. CDR3 loop: CSVKTGTGGQPQHF. The DNA of the CDR3 is TGCAGCGTTAAAACCGGGACAGGGGGCCAGCCCCAGCATTTT. The full variable domain, in which reference TRBV29-1 and TRBJ1-5 provide the parts outside the CDR3, is SAVISQKPSRDICQRGTSLTIQCQVDSQVTMMFWYRQQPGQSLTLIATANQGSEATYESGFVIDKFPISRPNLTFSTLTVSNMSPEDSSIYLCSVKTGTGGQPQHFGDGTRLSIL.

The rearrangement joins TRBV7-8 to TRBJ2-7; 10 nucleotides agree with TRBD1. The CDR3 runs to 15 residues. The V gene end was trimmed by 5 bases and the J gene end by 2 bases; junction bases not matched to a gene: 6. Germline CDR1 reads SGHVS; CDR2 reads FQNEAQ. CDR3 nucleotides: TGTGCCAGCAGCCGAGCAGGGACAGGGGCCTACGAGCAGTACTTC. Protein sequence: CASSRAGTGAYEQYF.

V and J are TRBV7-9 and TRBJ2-5; D uncertain. Germline CDR1 is SEHNR and CDR2 is FQNEAQ (reference sequence). The CDR3 has 16 residues. V lost 5 bases and J 0 bases, leaving 16 bases between the germline ends. DNA of the CDR3: TGTGCCAGCAGCCCCCCCGGGCGGCTGTACCAAGAGACCCAGTACTTC. It encodes CASSPPGRLYQETQYF. Variable domain in full (rest from reference TRBV7-9 and TRBJ2-5): DTGVSQNPRHKITKRGQNVTFRCDPISEHNRLYWYRQTLGQGPEFLTYFQNEAQLEKSRLLSDRFSAERPKGSFSTLEIQRTEQGDSAMYLCASSPPGRLYQETQYFGPGTRLLVL.

The chain links TRBV27 to TRBJ1-3, with D unclear. The CDR3 is 14 residues long. CDR1 MNHEY and CDR2 SMNVEV come from the germline V gene (reference sequence). Trimming took 4 bases from V and 0 from J, leaving 7 bases between them. In DNA form, the CDR3 reads TGTGCCAGCAGTTCCAGGAGCTCTGGAAACACCATATATTTT. Translated: CASSSRSSGNTIYF.

The rearrangement links TRBV5-1 to TRBJ1-1; 10 bases fit TRBD1. The junction had 9 bases not matched to a gene; V was cut back by 2 bases and J by 5 bases. Germline CDR1 reads SGHRS; CDR2 reads YFSETQ. CDR3 length: 16 residues. Here the CDR3 DNA reads TGCGCCAGCAGCTTTATCGGGACAGGGGCAGGGACTGAAGCTTTCTTT. As protein: CASSFIGTGAGTEAFF.

This rearrangement joins TRBV7-9 to TRBJ1-1; D unclear. V was cut by 3 bases and J by 1 base, with 12 bases left in between. The CDR3 runs to 15 residues. Germline CDR1 is SEHNR and CDR2 is FQNEAQ (reference sequence). The CDR3 reads CASSLMGAGNTEAFF. CDR3 nucleotide sequence: TGTGCCAGCAGCTTGATGGGAGCTGGGAACACTGAAGCTTTCTTT. Full variable domain (remainder filled in from reference TRBV7-9 and TRBJ1-1): DTGVSQNPRHKITKRGQNVTFRCDPISEHNRLYWYRQTLGQGPEFLTYFQNEAQLEKSRLLSDRFSAERPKGSFSTLEIQRTEQGDSAMYLCASSLMGAGNTEAFFGQGTRLTVV.

The rearrangement joins TRBV9 to TRBJ2-2, with 7 bases lining up with TRBD2. The CDR3 is 15 amino acids. CDR1 and CDR2 (germline): SGDLS, YYNGEE. V was clipped by 4 bases and J by 5 bases; unmatched bases: 8. The CDR3 protein is CASSTRLAATGELFF. CDR3 DNA: TGTGCCAGCAGCACCCGACTAGCAGCTACCGGGGAGCTGTTTTTT.

The J gene is TRBJ2-2, the V gene TRBV2; the D gene could be TRBD1 or TRBD2 (6 bases each). The CDR3 totals 15 residues. The V end was cut by 6 bases, the J end by 6 bases, with 17 bases between. From germline, CDR1 is SNHLY and CDR2 FYNNEI. The CDR3 region is CASSLEGGIAGELFF. In nucleotides, the CDR3 is TGTGCCAGCAGCCTGGAGGGGGGAATTGCCGGGGAGCTGTTTTTT.

This clone came up once. This CDR3 reads CASSERLVAGEQYF. The CDR3 DNA follows: TGTGCCAGCAGCGAGCGACTAGTGGCGGGCGAGCAGTACTTC. The gene calls are TRBV9 and TRBJ2-7, with TRBD2 as a possible D gene (6 bases). This CDR3 has 14 amino acids. V was cut by 3 bases and J by 6 bases, with 16 bases left in between. Germline V lookup: CDR1 SGDLS, CDR2 YYNGEE.

The chain carries TRBV5-1 and TRBJ2-6; tentatively, D is TRBD1 (5 bases). Germline V lookup: CDR1 SGHRS, CDR2 YFSETQ. This CDR3 contains 16 residues. Trimming shortened V by 4 bases and J by 3 bases, and 14 bases separated the two germline ends. CDR3 amino acids: CASSRIQGGGANVLTF. CDR3 nucleotides: TGCGCCAGCAGCAGAATTCAGGGTGGTGGGGCCAACGTCCTGACTTTC.

Comment on this clone: Other DNA sequences in the same sample also yield this CDR3. The chain combines TRBV7-3 with TRBJ1-1; 8 bases fit TRBD1. J lost 1 base, V lost 4 bases, and 2 bases had no gene match. The length of the CDR3 is 14 residues. Looked up from germline, CDR1 is SGHTA and CDR2 is FQGTGA. CDR3 DNA sequence: TGTGCCAGCAGCTCGACAGGGGCGAACACTGAAGCTTTCTTT. It codes for CASSSTGANTEAFF.

The rearrangement uses TRBV9 and TRBJ1-2, with D unresolved. CDR3 size: 14 residues. Germline CDR1 SGDLS, CDR2 YYNGEE. Trimming left V 0 bases short and J 8 bases short, with 14 bases between. The CDR3 DNA reads TGTGCCAGCAGCGTAGGGGGAGGGAGCAAGGGCTACACCTTC. As protein: CASSVGGGSKGYTF.

This clone occurred a few times. The DNA for the CDR3 is TGTGCCAGCCGACAGGCCCTACAGGTTCAGCCCCAGCATTTT. Protein: CASRQALQVQPQHF. The chain carries TRBV19 and TRBJ1-5; D may be TRBD1 (6 bases). From germline, CDR1 is LNHDA and CDR2 SQIVND (reference sequence). CDR3 length: 14 amino acids. Trimming left V 9 bases short and J 6 bases short, with 18 bases between.

This chain uses TRBV11-2 with TRBJ2-3; D gene unclear. The CDR3 runs 12 residues. Germline V gene data show CDR1 as SGHAT and CDR2 as FQNNGV. Between the trimmed V and J ends, which lost 5 bases and 4 bases, there was a span of 7 bases. The CDR3 sequence is CASSQHADTQYF. The CDR3, as DNA: TGTGCCAGCAGCCAACATGCAGATACGCAGTATTTT.

As concerns this clone: The germline gene is not matched at one end of the junction; a read error may be the cause. The chain combines TRBV6-5 with TRBJ1-2, with 12 bases lining up with TRBD1. The germline gives CDR1 MNHEY, CDR2 SVGAGI. The CDR3 has 15 residues. CDR3 sequence: CASRLGQGAYYGYTF. The CDR3 DNA follows: TGTGCCAGCAGGCTGGGACAGGGGGCGTACTACGGCTACACCTTC.

This clone was counted once. This rearrangement joins TRBV6-5 to TRBJ2-3; possibly TRBD2 for D (6 bases). The germline gives CDR1 MNHEY, CDR2 SVGAGI. V lost 2 bases, J lost 1 base, and 10 bases lay in between. This CDR3 is built from 15 residues. As DNA, the CDR3 is TGTGCCAGCAGTTACACTTTAGCGGGCACAGATACGCAGTATTTT. It codes for CASSYTLAGTDTQYF.

The chain employs TRBV11-2 and TRBJ1-2, with 7 bases matching TRBD1. CDR3 length: 15 amino acids. V lost 6 bases to trimming and J lost 1 base; unmatched junction nucleotides: 8. CDR1 is SGHAT, CDR2 FQNNGV, per germline. The CDR3 DNA reads as TGTGCCAGCAGTCAAATGACAGGGATTAACTATGGCTACACCTTC. Amino acids: CASSQMTGINYGYTF.

The rearrangement joins TRBV2 to TRBJ1-3; the D is unclear. The CDR3 length is 13 residues. V was pared by 3 bases and J by 4 bases, with 7 bases between. Germline CDR1 is SNHLY and CDR2 is FYNNEI. The CDR3 nucleotides are TGTGCCAGCAGTGATCAATCCGGAAACACCATATATTTT. Protein: CASSDQSGNTIYF.

The rearrangement joins TRBV4-2 to TRBJ2-6; maybe TRBD2 (6 bases). The CDR3 is 16 residues long. V was trimmed by 0 bases and J by 1 base, leaving 7 bases between them. Germline V gives CDR1 LGHNA, CDR2 YNFKEQ. DNA for the CDR3: TGTGCCAGCAGCCAAGAGGGGGGATCTGGGGCCAACGTCCTGACTTTC. It translates to CASSQEGGSGANVLTF.